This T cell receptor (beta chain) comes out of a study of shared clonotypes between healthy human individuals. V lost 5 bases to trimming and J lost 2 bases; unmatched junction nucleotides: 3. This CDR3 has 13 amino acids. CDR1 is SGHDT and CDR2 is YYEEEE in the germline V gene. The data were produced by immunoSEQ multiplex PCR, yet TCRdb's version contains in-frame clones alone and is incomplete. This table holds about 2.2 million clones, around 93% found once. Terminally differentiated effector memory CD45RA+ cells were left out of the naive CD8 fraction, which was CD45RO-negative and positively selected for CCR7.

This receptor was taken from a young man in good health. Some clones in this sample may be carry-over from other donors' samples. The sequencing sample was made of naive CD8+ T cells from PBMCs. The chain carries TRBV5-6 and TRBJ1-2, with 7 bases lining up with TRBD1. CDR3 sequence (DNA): TGTGCCAGCAGTGTGGACAGGAACTATGGCTACACCTTC. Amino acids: CASSVDRNYGYTF.